Presented here are 14 T cell receptor beta chains from one specimen sequenced in a study of CD8+CD57+ T cells in acquired aplastic anemia. Genomic DNA was employed as the template in profiling TCR beta VDJ and CDR3. TCRdb itself ran the reads through MiXCR, one entry per CDR3 protein. The data hold just over 450,000 distinct CDR3 sequences, with less than 35% observed a single time. Patients chosen for sequencing had CD8+CD57+ cells that had expanded, as shown by flow cytometry. The sequenced material came from sorted CD4+, CD8+, or CD8+CD57+ T cells (not recorded which) from PBMCs. The receptors shown here come from a human donor with aplastic anemia.

This clonotype was counted only a few times. The chain recombines TRBV19 with TRBJ2-1; D is undetermined. The length of the CDR3 is 16 residues. Germline V gives CDR1 LNHDA, CDR2 SQIVND (reference sequence). Trimming removed 5 bases at V and 4 bases at J, with 18 bases between. The DNA of the CDR3 is TGTGCCAGTAGTCCGGTTGGCGACCCCAAATACAATGAGCAGTTCTTC. Its translation is CASSPVGDPKYNEQFF.

This clonotype came up many times. The chain employs TRBV20-1 and TRBJ2-7; D possibly corresponds to TRBD2 (7 bases). The CDR3 length is 13 residues. From germline, CDR1 is DFQATT and CDR2 SNEGSKA (reference sequence). The V gene lost 0 bases and the J gene lost 3 bases, with 9 bases spanning the gap. Here the CDR3 reads CSAREGGGYEQYF. CDR3 DNA sequence: TGCAGTGCTAGAGAGGGAGGGGGCTACGAGCAGTACTTC.

V is TRBV9 and J is TRBJ2-1, with 11 bases lining up with TRBD2. The germline V gene encodes CDR1 SGDLS and CDR2 YYNGEE. V was pared by 0 bases and J by 9 bases, with 8 bases of the junction left unmatched. The length of the CDR3 is 16 residues. In DNA form, the CDR3 reads TGTGCCAGCAGCGTAGGTAGTAGCGGGAGGGCCGGTGAGCAGTTCTTC. Translating it yields CASSVGSSGRAGEQFF.

This clonotype was counted a few times. The V call is TRBV9, the J call TRBJ2-4, with D perhaps TRBD1 (5 bases). The CDR3 is 14 amino acids. Germline loops: CDR1 SGDLS, CDR2 YYNGEE. With 1 base removed from V and 6 bases from J, the gap between germline ends came to 11 bases. The DNA of the CDR3 is TGTGCCAGCAGCGTATGGGGCAAGGTAAACATTCAGTACTTC. Amino acid sequence: CASSVWGKVNIQYF.

Comment on this clonotype: A much larger clone is a single base away; this may be a read error. The chain joins TRBV9 to TRBJ2-5; 11 bases are a match to TRBD2. The V gene's germline CDR1 is SGDLS and CDR2 YYNGEE. This CDR3 region has 16 residues. The CDR3 loop is CASSVATSGGGETQHF. In DNA, the CDR3 is TGTGCCAGCAGCGTAGCTACTAGCGGGGGTGGGGAGACCCAGCACTTC.

This chain joins TRBV20-1 and TRBJ2-4, with a possible D match to TRBD2 (5 bases). Germline CDR1 reads DFQATT; CDR2 reads SNEGSKA (reference sequence). This CDR3 region has 13 residues. The CDR3 DNA sequence: TGCACTGCCAAACTAGAGGCCAAAAACATTCAGTACTTC. Its translation is CTAKLEAKNIQYF.

The V and J genes are TRBV5-1 and TRBJ2-1, with 11 bases fitting TRBD2. The germline V gene encodes CDR1 SGHRS and CDR2 YFSETQ. The CDR3 contains 15 residues. V gave up 4 bases and J gave up 5 bases; unmatched junction bases: 5. The CDR3, as DNA: TGCGCCAGCAGCGTAGCGGGGGGGCGGAACAATGAGCAGTTCTTC. Encoded protein: CASSVAGGRNNEQFF.

The table lists this clonotype with a few counts. The V call is TRBV20-1, the J call TRBJ2-1, with D perhaps TRBD2 (5 bases). The V gene's germline CDR1 is DFQATT and CDR2 SNEGSKA (reference sequence). CDR3 length equals 14 residues. V gave up 4 bases and J gave up 4 bases, with 14 bases separating them. CDR3 DNA: TGCAGTGCTACCCTAGCACAGATATACAATGAGCAGTTCTTC. It translates to CSATLAQIYNEQFF.

As for this clonotype: Since the CDR3 does not end with the conserved phenylalanine or tryptophan, this likely comes from a read error. V usage is TRBV6-1 and J usage is TRBJ2-7; 7 bases line up with TRBD2. J lost 4 bases, V lost 1 base, and 4 bases had no gene match. This CDR3 contains 14 residues. Looked up from germline, CDR1 is MNHNS and CDR2 is SASEGT. CDR3 residues: CASSEESSGYEQYS. CDR3 DNA: TGTGCCAGCAGTGAAGAGTCTAGCGGATACGAGCAGTACTCC.

This clonotype was found a few times. One end of the junction fails to match germline, which may point to a read error. This chain uses TRBV10-3 with TRBJ2-7; 7 nucleotides line up with TRBD2. The CDR3 extends over 15 amino acids. Germline CDR1 is ENHRY and CDR2 is SYGVKD. The CDR3 sequence: CASSYTTLAAYEQYF. In DNA form, the CDR3 reads TGTGCCAGCAGTTACACGACCCTAGCGGCCTACGAGCAGTACTTC.

The chain couples TRBV25-1 to TRBJ2-5; D gene unclear. Germline loops: CDR1 MGHDK, CDR2 SYGVNS. The CDR3 totals 12 residues. The V and J ends lost 6 bases and 5 bases respectively, with 10 bases between them. This CDR3 is CASSPHSETQYF. Here the CDR3 DNA reads TGTGCCAGCAGCCCTCACTCGGAGACCCAGTACTTC.

The V gene is TRBV12-3 or TRBV12-4, the J gene TRBJ1-1; D gene unclear. Trimming shortened V by 6 bases and J by 11 bases, and 19 bases separated the two germline ends. The CDR3 sequence is 13 residues long. CDR3 in DNA: TGTGCCAGCAGCAAACCCCCGACGAGGGAGGCTTTCTTT. Translating it yields CASSKPPTREAFF.

The rearrangement links TRBV19 to TRBJ2-1, with 7 bases aligning to TRBD2. V was clipped by 3 bases and J by 5 bases; unmatched bases: 7. Germline V gives CDR1 LNHDA, CDR2 SQIVND (reference sequence). The CDR3 runs to 15 residues. CDR3 sequence: CASSIGLVYNNEQFF. The CDR3 DNA reads as TGTGCCAGTAGTATCGGACTAGTTTACAACAATGAGCAGTTCTTC.

The table lists this clonotype with a count of one. The gene calls are TRBV27 and TRBJ1-4, with 8 bases matching TRBD1. The germline gives CDR1 MNHEY, CDR2 SMNVEV (reference sequence). Germline trimming cut 5 bases from V and 5 bases from J; bases unmatched to any gene: 4. The CDR3 contains 14 residues. CDR3 protein: CASSMTGDNEKLFF. The CDR3 DNA is TGTGCCAGCAGTATGACAGGGGACAATGAAAAACTGTTTTTT.